This TCR beta chain emerged from a study of Ad26.COV2.S vaccination and SARS-CoV-2 variants. At the level of the study: Ad26.COV2.S was injected intramuscularly once or twice, 56 days apart.

Some clones are missing from TCRdb's copy, which holds only in-frame ones; the method was immunoSEQ multiplex PCR. The sample holds about 480,000 clones, approximately 88% seen once. Study results and caveats: Relative to placebo recipients, vaccine recipients exhibited elevated spike-specific TCR breadth. Substantial breadth in spike-specific CD8+ and CD4+ T cell responses was reportedly seen after vaccination.

This CDR3 has 16 residues. Germline V gene sequence: CDR1 MGHDK, CDR2 SYGVNS. V gave up 2 bases and J gave up 10 bases; unmatched junction bases: 6. This clone has more than one count but fewer than ten. Its antigen is unknown. Treatment specified: about 20 received Ad26.COV2.S at low or high dose, single or two shots; about 5 received placebo; per-sample allocation not given. Repertoires come from day 63 after the first vaccine or placebo injection. Here the sequenced sample was peripheral blood, taken in a trial of Ad26.COV2.S vaccine versus placebo. The gene calls are TRBV25-1 and TRBJ1-6; TRBD1 agrees at 12 bases. This TCR derives from a person between 18 and 60 years old who received the Ad26.COV2.S COVID-19 vaccine or a placebo. As DNA, the CDR3 is TGTGCCAGCAGTGAAGCACCGGGACAGGGGGCCTCACCCCTCCACTTT. As protein: CASSEAPGQGASPLHF.